This TCR beta chain was recovered during a study of blood T cell repertoires in COVID-19. As for the study in general: COVID-19 samples from acute and convalescent phases originated in the United States, Italy and Spain. Nucleic acid was either cDNA or gDNA, and it came from T cells, B-cell-depleted T cells, or PBMCs.

Enrollees, about 18 to 95 years old, lived in approximately 24 US areas. Two consecutive negative NP/OP PCR tests, clearance, or resolved symptoms defined Cohort 3 recovery. There are 14 residues in the CDR3. Germline CDR1 and CDR2: SGHDT and YYEEEE. V shed 4 bases and J shed 6 bases, with 14 bases lying between them. Profiling relied on immunoSEQ multiplex PCR, and the TCRdb table lists in-frame clones only, not all of them. This table holds about 350,000 clones, about 89% found once. Sequenced sample: PBMCs or T cells enriched from blood (not recorded which). This clonotype was obtained from a woman aged 30 to 39 who had recovered from COVID-19. This sequence joins TRBV5-6 and TRBJ1-3; a weak D match, TRBD1 (5 bases). CDR3 nucleotide sequence: TGTGCCAGCAGCCCCAGGGTTACGGAAAACACCATATATTTT. Translating gives CASSPRVTENTIYF. The full variable domain, completed using reference TRBV5-6 and TRBJ1-3, is DAGVTQSPTHLIKTRGQQVTLRCSPKSGHDTVSWYQQALGQGPQFIFQYYEEEERQRGNFPDRFSGHQFPNYSSELNVNALLLGDSALYLCASSPRVTENTIYFGEGSWLTVV.